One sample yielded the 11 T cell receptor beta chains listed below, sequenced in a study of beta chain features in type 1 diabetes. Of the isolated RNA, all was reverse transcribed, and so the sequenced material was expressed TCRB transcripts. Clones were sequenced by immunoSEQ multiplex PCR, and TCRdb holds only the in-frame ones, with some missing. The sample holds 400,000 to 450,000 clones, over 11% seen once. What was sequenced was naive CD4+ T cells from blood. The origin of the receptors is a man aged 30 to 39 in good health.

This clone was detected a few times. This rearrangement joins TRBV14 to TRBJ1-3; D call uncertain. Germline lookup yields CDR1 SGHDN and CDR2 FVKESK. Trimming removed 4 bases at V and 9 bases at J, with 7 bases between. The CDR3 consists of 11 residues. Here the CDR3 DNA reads TGTGCCAGCAGCCTGGGAGCCACCATATATTTT. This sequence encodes CASSLGATIYF.

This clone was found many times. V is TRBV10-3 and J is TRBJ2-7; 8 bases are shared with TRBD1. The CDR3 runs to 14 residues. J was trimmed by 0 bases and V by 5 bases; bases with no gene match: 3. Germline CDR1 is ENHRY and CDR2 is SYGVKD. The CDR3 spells CAISRQGSSYEQYV. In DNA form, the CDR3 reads TGTGCCATCAGTAGACAGGGGAGCTCCTACGAGCAGTACGTC.

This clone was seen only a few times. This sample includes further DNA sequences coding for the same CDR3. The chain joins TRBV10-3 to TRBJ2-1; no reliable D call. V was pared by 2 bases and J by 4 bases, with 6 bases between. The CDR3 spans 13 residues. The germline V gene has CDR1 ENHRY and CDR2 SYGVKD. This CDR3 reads CAISEGQYNEQFF. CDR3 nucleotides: TGTGCCATCAGTGAGGGCCAGTACAATGAGCAGTTCTTC.

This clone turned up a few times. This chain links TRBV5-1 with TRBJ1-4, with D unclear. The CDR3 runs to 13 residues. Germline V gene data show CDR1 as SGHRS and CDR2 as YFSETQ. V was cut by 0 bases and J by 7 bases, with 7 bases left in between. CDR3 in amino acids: CASSLDNFEKLFF. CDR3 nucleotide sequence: TGCGCCAGCAGCTTGGATAACTTTGAAAAACTGTTTTTT.

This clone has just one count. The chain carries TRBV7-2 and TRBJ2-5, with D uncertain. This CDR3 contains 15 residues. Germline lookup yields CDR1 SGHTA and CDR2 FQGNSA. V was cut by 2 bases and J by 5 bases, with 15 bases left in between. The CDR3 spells CASSLLGSHSETQYF. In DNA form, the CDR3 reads TGTGCCAGCAGCTTATTGGGCTCCCATTCGGAGACCCAGTACTTC. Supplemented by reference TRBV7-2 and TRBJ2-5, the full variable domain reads GAGVSQSPSNKVTEKGKDVELRCDPISGHTALYWYRQSLGQGLEFLIYFQGNSAPDKSGLPSDRFSAERTGGSVSTLTIQRTQQEDSAVYLCASSLLGSHSETQYFGPGTRLLVL.

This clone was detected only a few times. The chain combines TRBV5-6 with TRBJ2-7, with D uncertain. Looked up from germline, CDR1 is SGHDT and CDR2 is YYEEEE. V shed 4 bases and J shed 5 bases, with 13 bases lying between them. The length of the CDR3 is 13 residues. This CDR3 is CASSEPAKHEQYV. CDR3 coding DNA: TGTGCCAGCAGCGAACCCGCTAAACACGAGCAGTACGTC.

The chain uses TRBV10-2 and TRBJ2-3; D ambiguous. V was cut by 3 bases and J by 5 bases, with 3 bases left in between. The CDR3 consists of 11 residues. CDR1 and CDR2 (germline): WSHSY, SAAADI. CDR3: CASSDGDTQYF. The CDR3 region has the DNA TGCGCCAGCAGTGATGGAGATACGCAGTATTTT.

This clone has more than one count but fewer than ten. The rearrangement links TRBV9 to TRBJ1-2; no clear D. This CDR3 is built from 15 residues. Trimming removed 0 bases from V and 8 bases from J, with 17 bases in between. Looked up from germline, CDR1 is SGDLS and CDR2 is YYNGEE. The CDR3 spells CASSVASGDYSGYTF. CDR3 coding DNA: TGTGCCAGCAGCGTAGCATCCGGAGACTACTCAGGCTACACCTTC.

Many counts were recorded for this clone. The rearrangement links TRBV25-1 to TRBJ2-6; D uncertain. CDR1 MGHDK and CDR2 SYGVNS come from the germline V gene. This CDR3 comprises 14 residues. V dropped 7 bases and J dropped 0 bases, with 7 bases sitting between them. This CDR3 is CASTGRSGANVLTF. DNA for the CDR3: TGTGCCAGCACAGGCCGCTCTGGGGCCAACGTCCTGACTTTC.

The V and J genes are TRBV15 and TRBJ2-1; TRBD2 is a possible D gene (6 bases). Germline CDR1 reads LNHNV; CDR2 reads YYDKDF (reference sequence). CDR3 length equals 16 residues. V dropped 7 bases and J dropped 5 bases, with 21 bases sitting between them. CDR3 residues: CATKRLADRPDNEQFF. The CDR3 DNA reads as TGTGCCACCAAACGATTAGCGGACCGTCCTGACAATGAGCAGTTCTTC.

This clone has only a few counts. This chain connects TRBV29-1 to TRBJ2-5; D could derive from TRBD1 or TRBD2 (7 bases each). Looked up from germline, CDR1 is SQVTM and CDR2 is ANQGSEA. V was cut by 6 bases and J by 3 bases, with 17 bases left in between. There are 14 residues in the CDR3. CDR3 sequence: CSVTRGGAEETQYF. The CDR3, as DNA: TGCAGCGTCACCAGGGGGGGGGCAGAAGAGACCCAGTACTTC.